The entry below gives a single TCR beta chain sequence along with its context. Which antigen it targets is not known. Base qualities are missing; no much larger clone stands one base away. High-throughput TCR beta sequencing profiled peripheral blood CD8+ and CD4+ T cells from healthy donors, Susac syndrome patients and multiple sclerosis patients. Multiple sclerosis controls were treatment-naive patients with stable or active relapsing-remitting disease fulfilling revised McDonald criteria. Bulk CD8+ and CD4+ T cells were purified magnetically by negative isolation, whereas CD8+ TEMRA cells were enriched by FACS. Blood was collected in EDTA tubes and processed within 24 hours, with PBMCs isolated through density gradient centrifugation. PBMCs intended for TCR sequencing were frozen in liquid nitrogen and were later thawed in a 37 degrees C water bath. A purity of at least 90% was achieved for sorted or isolated CD4+, CD8+ and CD8+ TEMRA cells.

These data originate in a study of CD8 T cells in Susac syndrome (dated 2019 in TCRdb). At the level of the whole study: The study used repertoire sequencing to test whether antigen drove CD8+ T cell activation and differentiation in Susac syndrome.

Study-level results and caveats: The number of individuals in the TCR sequencing and HLA analysis was acknowledged as relatively small.

The CDR3 holds 15 amino acids from the cysteine to the phenylalanine. Only the CDR3 DNA stays, 45 bases, in frame from base 1. The germline V gene supplies CDR1 SGHVS and CDR2 FNYEAQ. For this chain, trimming is 5 bases at the V end and 4 bases at the J end, and the number of junction bases without a gene match is 7. RNA was extracted with the RNeasy kit and roughly 0.45 to 1 ug was reverse transcribed using random hexamers. TCR beta CDR3 regions were amplified with the immunoSEQ multiplex PCR assay covering 54 Vbeta and 13 Jbeta segments. PCR amplification bias was corrected by using a synthetic template baseline for primer optimization and computational correction. On the study's bioinformatics: Only productive sequences were kept, with reads annotated to V, D and J genes according to IMGT and analyzed in immunoSEQ Analyzer. Clonality was computed as one minus Shannon entropy normalized by log2 of the number of productive unique sequences. For each patient and control, public and private clones were evaluated among the 100 most prevalent clones. Clones were defined as Susac-specific if absent from the healthy and MS cohorts, from 900 to 1,200 published viral clones and from other ImmuneACCESS disease sequences. TCRdb reworked the public reads: Q25 trimming with fastp, MiXCR clone assembly, productive beta chains retained. Identical CDR3 protein sequences are pooled into one entry, listed with their most common genes and DNA. V and J calls and clone size were set by TCRdb, not the authors. This sample holds under 150,000 distinct CDR3 sequences; approximately 94% were observed only once. Roughly 0.13% of the sample belongs to the ten largest clones.

Source material: CD4+ T cells from PBMCs. This receptor was taken from a human donor with multiple sclerosis. The V and J genes are TRBV7-6 and TRBJ1-4; TRBD1 lines up with 7 middle nucleotides. At the DNA level, the sequence is TGTGCCAGCAGCCCCCGGACAGGATTTAATGAAAAACTGTTTTTT. This translates into CASSPRTGFNEKLFF.